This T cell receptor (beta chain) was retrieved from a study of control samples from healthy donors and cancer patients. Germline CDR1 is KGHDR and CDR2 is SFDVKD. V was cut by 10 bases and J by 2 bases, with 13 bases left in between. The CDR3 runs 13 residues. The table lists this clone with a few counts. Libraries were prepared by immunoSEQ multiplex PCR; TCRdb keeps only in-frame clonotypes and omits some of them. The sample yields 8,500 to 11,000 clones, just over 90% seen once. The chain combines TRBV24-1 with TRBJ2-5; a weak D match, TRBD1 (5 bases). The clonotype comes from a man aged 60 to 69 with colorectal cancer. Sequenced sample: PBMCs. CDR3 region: CATLGADQETQYF. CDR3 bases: TGTGCCACTCTAGGGGCGGATCAAGAGACCCAGTACTTC.